Shown below are 5 T cell receptor beta chains from a single sample sequenced in a study of control samples from healthy donors and cancer patients. Produced via immunoSEQ multiplex PCR; TCRdb's table is partial and in-frame only. The sample spans 150,000 to 200,000 clones; the ten largest clones claim approximately 2.2%. The sequenced sample consisted of blood. These receptors all stem from a woman younger than 45 in good health.

The gene calls are TRBV5-5 and TRBJ1-6; the D is unclear. This CDR3 is built from 15 residues. Trimming pared 4 bases from V and 15 bases from J, leaving 23 bases between. The germline gives CDR1 SGHKS, CDR2 YYEKEE (reference sequence). CDR3 coding DNA: TGTGCCAGCAGCCTGTCCGACCTTCTGGCCGACCTCCTCCACTTT. It translates to CASSLSDLLADLLHF.

Notes on this clone: One junction end does not reproduce the germline sequence, and a read error may be involved. V gene TRBV27 combines with J gene TRBJ1-1; D call uncertain. CDR3 length equals 14 residues. Looked up from germline, CDR1 is MNHEY and CDR2 is SMNVEV (reference sequence). CDR3 residues: CASSRGRWNAEAFF. The CDR3, as DNA: TGTGCCAGCAGCCGGGGAAGGTGGAACGCTGAAGCTTTCTTT.

The chain combines TRBV15 with TRBJ2-5; 10 bases fit TRBD2. The CDR3 contains 16 residues. J was trimmed by 1 base and V by 4 bases; bases with no gene match: 6. Germline V gene data show CDR1 as LNHNV and CDR2 as YYDKDF (reference sequence). The CDR3 nucleotides are TGTGCCACCAGCACCCCTAGCGGGGGCTTCCAAGAGACCCAGTACTTC. It encodes CATSTPSGGFQETQYF.

V gene TRBV18 combines with J gene TRBJ1-3, with D uncertain. V lost 2 bases and J 0 bases, leaving 8 bases between the germline ends. Germline loops: CDR1 KGHSH, CDR2 LQKENI. The CDR3 length is 15 residues. The CDR3 region is CASSPVGSSGNTIYF. CDR3 DNA sequence: TGTGCCAGCTCACCAGTAGGGAGCTCTGGAAACACCATATATTTT.

The rearrangement links TRBV12-3 or TRBV12-4 to TRBJ1-3, with 10 bases identical to TRBD1. With V trimmed by 3 bases and J by 7 bases, 0 bases remained unmatched. This CDR3 is built from 13 residues. The CDR3 DNA sequence: TGTGCCAGCAGTTTGGACAGGGGGAACACCATATATTTT. As protein: CASSLDRGNTIYF.